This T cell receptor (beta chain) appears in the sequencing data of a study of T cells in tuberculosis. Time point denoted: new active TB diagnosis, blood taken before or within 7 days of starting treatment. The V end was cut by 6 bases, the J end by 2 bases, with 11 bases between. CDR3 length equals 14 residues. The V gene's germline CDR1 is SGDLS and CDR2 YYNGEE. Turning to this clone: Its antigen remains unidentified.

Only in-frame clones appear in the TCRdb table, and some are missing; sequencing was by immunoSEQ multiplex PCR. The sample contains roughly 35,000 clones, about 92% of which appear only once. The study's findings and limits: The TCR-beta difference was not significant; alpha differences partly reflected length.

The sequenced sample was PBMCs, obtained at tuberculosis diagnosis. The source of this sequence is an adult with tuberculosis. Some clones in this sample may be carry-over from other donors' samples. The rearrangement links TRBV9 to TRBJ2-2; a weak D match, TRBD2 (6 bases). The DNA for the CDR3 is TGTGCCAGCACTGGGGGGTTAAACACCGGGGAGCTGTTTTTT. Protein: CASTGGLNTGELFF.